This T cell receptor (beta chain) was sequenced for a study of Graves' ophthalmopathy and Graves' hyperthyroidism. This clonotype was seen repeatedly, ten times or more. Investigators amplified TCR beta CDR3 regions from RNA transcripts. The first-round RT-PCR employed HTBI primers together with the Qiagen OneStep RT-PCR kit. A multiplex PCR was then performed as the second round. TCRdb passed the multiplex PCR reads through MiXCR, listing each CDR3 protein once. The sample shows nearly 400,000 distinct CDR3 sequences, approximately 20% of them seen only once. Germline values: CDR1 SGHRS, CDR2 YFSETQ. Trimming removed 7 bases from V and 0 bases from J; junction bases left unmatched: 14. The CDR3 sequence is 18 residues long.

The sequence was collected from a woman under 30 with Graves' ophthalmopathy. The rearrangement joins TRBV5-1 to TRBJ2-2; TRBD2 agrees at 8 bases. Sequenced material: peripheral blood. The CDR3 loop is CASYSLASGGTNTGELFF. DNA for the CDR3: TGCGCCAGCTACAGCTTGGCCAGCGGGGGAACGAACACCGGGGAGCTGTTTTTT.